This TCR beta chain was sequenced for a study of blood T cells in healthy people across ages. Study-level findings and limits: A strong correlation was found between TCR beta diversity and the percentage of naive T cells. The fall in TCR beta diversity per million T cells was roughly linear with age. No one knew whether donors had CMV, which possibly confounded expanded clonotype changes.

The authors ran a second PCR of 7 to 11 cycles using a sample-barcoded 5' primer and a J-beta primer mix. All samples gave at least 2.5 million CDR3-containing paired-end reads. MiXCR was run by TCRdb on the 5' RACE reads, yielding one entry per CDR3 protein. Of about 970,000 distinct CDR3 sequences listed, about 51% are singletons. V dropped 11 bases and J dropped 3 bases, with 18 bases sitting between them. There are 14 residues in the CDR3. Germline V gives CDR1 MDHEN, CDR2 SYDVKM. This clonotype was seen only a few times. What it recognizes is unknown. V is TRBV28 and J is TRBJ2-3, with D possibly TRBD2 on 6 matching bases. Sequenced input: blood. This clonotype originated in a woman in her sixties in good health. The CDR3: CAGGIGGMTDTQYF. CDR3 nucleotide sequence: TGTGCCGGGGGAATTGGGGGGATGACAGATACGCAGTATTTT.